The present TCR beta chain was sequenced within a study of patients and donors after allogeneic stem cell transplantation. V was trimmed by 3 bases and J by 2 bases, leaving 7 bases between them. The CDR3 has 13 residues. This clonotype was picked up a small number of times. Using its own MiXCR run on the RT-PCR reads, TCRdb lists one record per CDR3 protein. The sample has 65,000 to 80,000 distinct CDR3 sequences; about a quarter are singletons. The receptor was derived from a human donor who was either an allogeneic HSCT recipient or a stem cell or donor lymphocyte infusion donor (not recorded which). It is not recorded whose cells these are; they may come from a transplant donor. The chain couples TRBV12-3 or TRBV12-4 to TRBJ2-5; D is ambiguous. The sample was blood, either unsorted or a sorted T cell fraction (not recorded which). CDR3: CASSFGGQETQYF. CDR3 DNA: TGTGCCAGCAGTTTTGGCGGTCAAGAGACCCAGTACTTC.